The T cell receptor beta chain described here comes from a study of blood T cells in healthy people across ages. Study-level results: Observed TCR beta diversity per million T cells went down as age went up. This fall followed a roughly linear course with age.

Germline V lookup: CDR1 SQVTM, CDR2 ANQGSEA. This CDR3 spans 12 amino acids. The germline V and J ends were trimmed by 4 bases and 8 bases, with 14 bases remaining between them. Remarks on this clonotype: The antigen is not known.

For the second PCR, which ran for about 6 to 11 cycles, a sample-barcoded 5' primer and a J-beta primer mix were used. One entry per CDR3 protein results from TCRdb running MiXCR on the 5' RACE reads. The sample carries about 570,000 distinct CDR3 sequences, 27% recorded once. This TCR came from a woman aged 70-85 years in good health. This sequence joins TRBV29-1 and TRBJ1-2; D not certain. The sample taken for sequencing was blood. CDR3 protein: CSVVDRRGGYTF. The CDR3 region has the DNA TGCAGCGTTGTAGATAGGCGAGGAGGCTACACCTTC.